The 12 T cell receptor beta chains below all came from one sample that was sequenced in a study of regulatory T cells in long-lasting Graves disease. Time point reported: newly diagnosed GD, antithyroid drugs for less than 3 months. From RNA extracted from PBMCs, the TCR library was made. To make TCR beta libraries, researchers used iRepertoire HTBI primers and Arm-PCR of CDR3 regions. Using its own MiXCR run on the multiplex PCR reads, TCRdb lists one record per CDR3 protein. Of 620,000 or so distinct CDR3 sequences in the sample, about 16% were seen once. This sample was also put to use in a study of T cells in Graves' hyperthyroidism and ophthalmopathy.

Sequenced here: peripheral blood mononuclear cells (PBMCs), sampled at new diagnosis, from a patient treated with antithyroid drugs. Source of these receptors: a woman aged 25 to 39 with Graves disease.

In this sample, this clonotype turned up a few times. The rearrangement links TRBV19 to TRBJ1-1, with 8 bases identical to TRBD1. Germline loops: CDR1 LNHDA, CDR2 SQIVND (reference sequence). V shed 4 bases, J shed 2 bases, and the junction held 18 bases outside the gene matches. This CDR3 comprises 19 residues. The CDR3 here is CASSTPSTGVGLLNTEAFF. CDR3 sequence (DNA): TGTGCCAGTAGTACCCCTTCGACAGGGGTGGGCCTCCTTAACACTGAAGCTTTCTTT.

The V call is TRBV27, the J call TRBJ2-5, with D possibly being TRBD1 (5 bases). The CDR3 is 15 amino acids. Trimming removed 3 bases from V and 5 bases from J, with 16 bases in between. Germline V gene sequence: CDR1 MNHEY, CDR2 SMNVEV (reference sequence). CDR3 bases: TGTGCCAGCAGTTTTAAAGGACATGGGATGGAGACCCAGTACTTC. It specifies CASSFKGHGMETQYF.

This clonotype has a count of ten or more. This chain links TRBV28 with TRBJ1-5; weak D call: TRBD1 (6 bases). V lost 8 bases to trimming and J lost 7 bases, with 15 bases between them. CDR1 and CDR2 (germline): MDHEN, SYDVKM. This CDR3 is built from 13 residues. In nucleotides, the CDR3 is TGTGCCAGCGGAGGGGTTAGGGGGCAGCCCCAGCATTTT. Translating gives CASGGVRGQPQHF.

The chain uses TRBV11-1 and TRBJ2-5; tentatively, D is TRBD2 (5 bases). The CDR3 is 15 residues long. From germline, CDR1 is SGHAT and CDR2 FQDESV (reference sequence). V was shortened by 3 bases and J by 5 bases, with 16 bases between the two germline ends. CDR3 sequence: CASSFTAHRGETQYF. CDR3 in DNA: TGTGCCAGCAGCTTTACAGCTCATAGAGGGGAGACCCAGTACTTC.

V and J are TRBV3-1 and TRBJ1-6; D ambiguous. Germline V gene lookup returns CDR1 LGHDT and CDR2 YNNKEL (reference sequence). There are 14 residues in the CDR3. V shed 4 bases and J shed 5 bases, with 9 bases lying between them. DNA for the CDR3: TGTGCCAGCAGCCTCTCATGGAATAATTCACCCCTCCACTTT. It encodes CASSLSWNNSPLHF.

With regard to this clonotype: A read error may explain this, as a much larger clone is one base away. The CDR3 is CASSLREQGSNQPQHF. The CDR3 bases are TGTGCCAGCAGTTTAAGGGAACAGGGTAGCAATCAGCCCCAGCATTTT. The rearrangement uses TRBV28 and TRBJ1-5; possibly TRBD1 for D (6 bases). Germline CDR1 reads MDHEN; CDR2 reads SYDVKM. CDR3 size: 16 residues. V was cut by 2 bases and J by 0 bases, with 11 bases left in between.

This clonotype was seen ten or more times. The rearrangement links TRBV20-1 to TRBJ2-1, with D possibly matching TRBD1 (6 bases). CDR1 and CDR2 from the germline V gene are DFQATT and SNEGSKA (reference sequence). V gave up 0 bases and J gave up 3 bases, with 6 bases separating them. The CDR3 is 13 residues long. The CDR3 sequence: CSAREDSYNEQFF. CDR3 coding DNA: TGCAGTGCTAGAGAGGACAGCTACAATGAGCAGTTCTTC.

This clonotype was observed many times. The rearrangement links TRBV6-2 or TRBV6-3 to TRBJ1-1; no clear D. The CDR3 spans 12 residues. Trimming stripped 7 bases from V and 4 bases from J, with 10 bases between. CDR1 is MNHEY, CDR2 SVGEGT, per germline. In DNA form, the CDR3 reads TGTGCCAGCACCTTCCCAGGCACTGAAGCTTTCTTT. The encoded protein is CASTFPGTEAFF.

This clonotype was found many times. CDR3 bases: TGTGCCAGCAGCGCCAGGACAGCAACTAATGAAAAACTGTTTTTT. The encoded protein is CASSARTATNEKLFF. The V and J genes are TRBV7-9 and TRBJ1-4; tentative D call: TRBD1 (6 bases). Trimming removed 5 bases from V and 0 bases from J, with 10 bases in between. The CDR3 extends over 15 amino acids. The germline gives CDR1 SEHNR, CDR2 FQNEAQ (reference sequence).

There are many counts of this clonotype. The rearrangement links TRBV7-9 to TRBJ1-1, with D uncertain. CDR1 and CDR2 from the germline V gene are SEHNR and FQNEAQ (reference sequence). The CDR3 is made up of 15 amino acids. Trimming removed 1 base at V and 0 bases at J, with 9 bases between. The CDR3: CASSLDAGVNTEAFF. Here the CDR3 DNA reads TGTGCCAGCAGCTTAGATGCAGGCGTGAACACTGAAGCTTTCTTT.

A remark on this clonotype: The junction departs from the called germline gene at one end, perhaps through a read error. The rearrangement uses TRBV20-1 and TRBJ1-4; perhaps TRBD1 as D (5 bases). CDR3 size: 11 residues. Germline lookup yields CDR1 DFQATT and CDR2 SNEGSKA (reference sequence). The CDR3 sequence is CSALERRDPIF. CDR3 coding DNA: TGCAGTGCTCTAGAACGGAGGGACCCGATTTTT.

This clonotype was seen repeatedly, ten times or more. The chain has TRBV28 and TRBJ2-1, with 10 nucleotides matching TRBD1. The CDR3 is made up of 15 amino acids. Germline V gene sequence: CDR1 MDHEN, CDR2 SYDVKM. Trimming cost V 3 bases and J 7 bases; bases outside gene matches: 6. DNA for the CDR3: TGTGCCAGCAGTTTGGCCGGGACAGGGGAAAATGAGCAGTTCTTC. Protein sequence: CASSLAGTGENEQFF.